This T cell receptor (beta chain) was sequenced in a study of T-cell reconstitution after alpha-beta-depleted transplantation in children. Study-wide results and caveats: Two months or so post-transplant, alpha-beta T cells reportedly derived from several hundred expanded graft clones.

Preparation of the TCRbeta library was carried out with unique molecular identifiers. A single record per CDR3 protein comes from TCRdb applying MiXCR to the PCR reads. The sample includes about 980,000 distinct CDR3 sequences, under 30% seen only once; the top ten take around 30%. Comments on this clonotype: Its antigen is as yet unknown.

Germline CDR1 reads PRHDT; CDR2 reads FYEKMQ (reference sequence). CDR3 length: 16 residues. The trim removed 2 bases at V and 5 bases at J, leaving 6 bases unmatched. The sequence came from a boy in the first two years of life who had a stem cell transplant for SCID, so the T cells may come from the graft donor. The chain employs TRBV13 and TRBJ2-1, with 10 bases that match TRBD2. Sequenced material: PBMCs, mostly from graft donor cells, taken 360 days after TCRalphabeta/CD19-depleted stem cell transplant. CDR3 bases: TGTGCCAGCAGCTTACATGGACTAGCGGACCACAATGAGCAGTTCTTC. This gives the protein CASSLHGLADHNEQFF.